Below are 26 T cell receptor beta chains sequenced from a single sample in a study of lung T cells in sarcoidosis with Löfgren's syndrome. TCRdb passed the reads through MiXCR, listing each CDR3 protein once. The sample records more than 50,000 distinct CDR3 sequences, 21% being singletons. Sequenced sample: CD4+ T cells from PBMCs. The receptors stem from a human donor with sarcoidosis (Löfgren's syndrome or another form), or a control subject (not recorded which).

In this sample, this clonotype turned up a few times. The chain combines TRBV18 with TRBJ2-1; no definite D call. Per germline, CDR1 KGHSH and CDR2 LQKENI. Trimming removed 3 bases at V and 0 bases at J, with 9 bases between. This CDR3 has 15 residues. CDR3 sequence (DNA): TGTGCCAGCTCACCGGCTGCCAGCTCCTACAATGAGCAGTTCTTC. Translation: CASSPAASSYNEQFF.

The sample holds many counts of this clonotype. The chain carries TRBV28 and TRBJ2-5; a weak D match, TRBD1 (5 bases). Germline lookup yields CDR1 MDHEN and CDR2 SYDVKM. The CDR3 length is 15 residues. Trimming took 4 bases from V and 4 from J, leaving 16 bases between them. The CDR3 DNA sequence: TGTGCCAGCAGTTCCCCCCCGGCAGGGCTAGAGACCCAGTACTTC. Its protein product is CASSSPPAGLETQYF.

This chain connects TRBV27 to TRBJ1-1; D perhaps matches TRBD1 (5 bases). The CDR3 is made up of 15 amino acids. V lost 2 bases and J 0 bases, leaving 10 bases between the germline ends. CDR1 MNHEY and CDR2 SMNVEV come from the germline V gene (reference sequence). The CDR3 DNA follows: TGTGCCAGCAGTTTAGTAGCCAGGGTGAACACTGAAGCTTTCTTT. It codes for CASSLVARVNTEAFF.

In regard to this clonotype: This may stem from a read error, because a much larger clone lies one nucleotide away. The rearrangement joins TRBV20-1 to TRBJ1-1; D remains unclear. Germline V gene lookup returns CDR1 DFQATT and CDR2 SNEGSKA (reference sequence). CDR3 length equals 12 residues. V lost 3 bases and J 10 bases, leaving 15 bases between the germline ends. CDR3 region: CSASSAGRRAFF. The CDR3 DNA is TGCAGTGCTAGTAGTGCGGGCAGAAGAGCTTTCTTT.

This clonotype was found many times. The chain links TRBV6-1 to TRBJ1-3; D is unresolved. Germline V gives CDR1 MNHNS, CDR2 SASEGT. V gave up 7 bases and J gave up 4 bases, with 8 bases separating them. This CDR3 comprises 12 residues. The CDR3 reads CASTNSGNTIYF. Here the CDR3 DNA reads TGTGCCAGCACGAATTCCGGAAACACCATATATTTT.

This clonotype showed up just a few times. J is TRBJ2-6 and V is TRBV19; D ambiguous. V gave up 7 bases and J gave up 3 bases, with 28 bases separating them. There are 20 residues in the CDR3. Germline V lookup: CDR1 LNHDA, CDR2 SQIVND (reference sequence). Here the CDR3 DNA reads TGTGCCAGTACCCCCAGGTGGCAGACCTTCCGGTCTCGTGGGGCCAACGTCCTGACTTTC. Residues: CASTPRWQTFRSRGANVLTF.

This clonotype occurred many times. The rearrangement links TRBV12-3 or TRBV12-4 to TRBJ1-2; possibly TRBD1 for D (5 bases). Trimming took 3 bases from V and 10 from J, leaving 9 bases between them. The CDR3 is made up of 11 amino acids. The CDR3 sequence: CASSLGGYYTF. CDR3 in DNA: TGTGCCAGCAGTTTGGGGGGATACTACACCTTC.

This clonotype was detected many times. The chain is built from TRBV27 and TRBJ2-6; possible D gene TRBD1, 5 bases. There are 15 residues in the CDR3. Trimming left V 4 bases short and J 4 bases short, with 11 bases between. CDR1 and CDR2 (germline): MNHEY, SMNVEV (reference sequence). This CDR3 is CASSSAGLGANVLTF. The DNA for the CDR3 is TGTGCCAGCAGTTCAGCAGGGCTCGGGGCCAACGTCCTGACTTTC.

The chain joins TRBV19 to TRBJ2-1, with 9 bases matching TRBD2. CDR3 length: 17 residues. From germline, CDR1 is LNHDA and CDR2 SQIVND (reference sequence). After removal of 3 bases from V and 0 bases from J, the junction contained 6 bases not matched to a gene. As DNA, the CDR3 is TGTGCCAGTAGTATCTATCTGCGGGGGGGCTCCTACAATGAGCAGTTCTTC. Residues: CASSIYLRGGSYNEQFF.

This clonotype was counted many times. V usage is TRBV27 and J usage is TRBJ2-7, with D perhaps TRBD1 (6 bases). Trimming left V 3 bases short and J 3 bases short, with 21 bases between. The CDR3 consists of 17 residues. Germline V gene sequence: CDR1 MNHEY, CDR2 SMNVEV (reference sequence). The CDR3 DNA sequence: TGTGCCAGCAGTTTGAGATCGGAGACAGGAGGCTACTACGAGCAGTACGTC. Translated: CASSLRSETGGYYEQYV.

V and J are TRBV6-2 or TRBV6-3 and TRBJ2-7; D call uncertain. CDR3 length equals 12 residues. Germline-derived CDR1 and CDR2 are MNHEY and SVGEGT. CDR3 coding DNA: TGTGCCAGCAGTTCCTCAACCTGCGAGCAGTGCGTC. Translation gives CASSSSTCEQCV.

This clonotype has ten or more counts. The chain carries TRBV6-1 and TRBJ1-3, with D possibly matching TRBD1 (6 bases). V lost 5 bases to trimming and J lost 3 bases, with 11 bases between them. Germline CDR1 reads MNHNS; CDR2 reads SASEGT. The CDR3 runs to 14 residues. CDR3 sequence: CASSSGANGNTIYF. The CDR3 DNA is TGTGCCAGCAGTTCAGGGGCTAATGGAAACACCATATATTTT.

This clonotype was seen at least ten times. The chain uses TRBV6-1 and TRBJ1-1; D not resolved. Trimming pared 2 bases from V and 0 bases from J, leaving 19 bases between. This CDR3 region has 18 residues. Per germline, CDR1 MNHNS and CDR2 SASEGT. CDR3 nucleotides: TGTGCCAGCAGTGAACTTGGCAGCAGAGAGACTATGAACACTGAAGCTTTCTTT. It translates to CASSELGSRETMNTEAFF.

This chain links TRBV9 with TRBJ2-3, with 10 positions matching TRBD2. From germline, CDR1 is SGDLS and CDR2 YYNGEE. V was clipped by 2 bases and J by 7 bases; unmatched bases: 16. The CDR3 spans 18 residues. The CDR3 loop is CASSVQSSGRLLGNTQYF. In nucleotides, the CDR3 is TGTGCCAGCAGCGTCCAAAGTAGCGGGAGGCTCCTTGGAAATACGCAGTATTTT.

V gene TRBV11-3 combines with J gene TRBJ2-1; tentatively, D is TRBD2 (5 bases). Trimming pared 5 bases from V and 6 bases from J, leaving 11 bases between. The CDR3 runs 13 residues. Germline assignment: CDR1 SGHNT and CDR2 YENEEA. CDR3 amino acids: CASSMRARNEQFF. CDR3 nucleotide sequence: TGTGCCAGCAGCATGAGGGCCCGCAATGAGCAGTTCTTC.

CDR3 protein: CASRSGLGNTIYF. The DNA for the CDR3 is TGTGCCAGCAGATCAGGGCTAGGAAACACCATATATTTT. The chain recombines TRBV11-2 with TRBJ1-3; possible D gene TRBD1, 5 bases. Germline CDR1 is SGHAT and CDR2 is FQNNGV. The CDR3 has 13 residues. The V end was cut by 6 bases, the J end by 4 bases, with 10 bases between.

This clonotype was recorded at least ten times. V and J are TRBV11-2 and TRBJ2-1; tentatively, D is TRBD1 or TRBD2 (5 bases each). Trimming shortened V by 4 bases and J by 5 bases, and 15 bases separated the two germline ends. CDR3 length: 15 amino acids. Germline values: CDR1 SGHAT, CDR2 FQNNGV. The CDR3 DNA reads TGTGCCAGCAGCTCCAGGGCGGGTCCGAACAATGAGCAGTTCTTC. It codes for CASSSRAGPNNEQFF.

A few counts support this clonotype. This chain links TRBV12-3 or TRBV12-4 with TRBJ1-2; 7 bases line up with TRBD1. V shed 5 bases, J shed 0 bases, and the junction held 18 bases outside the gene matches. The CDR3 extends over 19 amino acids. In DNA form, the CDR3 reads TGTGCCAGCAGTCCGTCCCCCCTCGACAGGGTCAGAGCTAACTATGGCTACACCTTC. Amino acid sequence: CASSPSPLDRVRANYGYTF.

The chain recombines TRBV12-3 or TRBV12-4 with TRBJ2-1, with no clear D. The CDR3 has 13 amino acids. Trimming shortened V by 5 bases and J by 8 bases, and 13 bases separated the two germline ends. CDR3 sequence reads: CASSRRESHEQFF. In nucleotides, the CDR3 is TGTGCCAGCAGTCGCCGCGAGAGTCATGAGCAGTTCTTC.

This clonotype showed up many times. CDR3 amino acids: CSANSGSAINEQFF. CDR3 DNA: TGCAGTGCTAATAGCGGGAGCGCCATCAATGAGCAGTTCTTC. The V and J genes are TRBV20-1 and TRBJ2-1; 9 nucleotides line up with TRBD2. CDR1 is DFQATT, CDR2 SNEGSKA, per germline (reference sequence). The CDR3 loop spans 14 amino acids. The trim removed 4 bases at V and 6 bases at J, leaving 7 bases unmatched.

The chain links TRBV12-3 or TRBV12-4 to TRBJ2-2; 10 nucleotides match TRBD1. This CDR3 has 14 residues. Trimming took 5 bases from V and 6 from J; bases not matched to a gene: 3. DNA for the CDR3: TGTGCCAGCAGTGCCGGGACAGGGGCCGGGGAGCTGTTTTTT. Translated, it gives CASSAGTGAGELFF.

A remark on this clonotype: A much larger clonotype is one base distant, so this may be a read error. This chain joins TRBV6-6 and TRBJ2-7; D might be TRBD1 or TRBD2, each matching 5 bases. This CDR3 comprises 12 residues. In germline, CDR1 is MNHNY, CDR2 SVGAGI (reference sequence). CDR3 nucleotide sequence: TGTGCCAGCAGTCGGGACGGCTACGGGCAGTACTTC. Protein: CASSRDGYGQYF.

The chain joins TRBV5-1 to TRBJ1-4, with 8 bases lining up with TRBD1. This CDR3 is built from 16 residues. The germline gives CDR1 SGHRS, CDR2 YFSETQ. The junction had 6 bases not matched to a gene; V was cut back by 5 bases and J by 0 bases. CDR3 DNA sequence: TGCGCCAGCAGTACTGGACAGGGAACAACTAATGAAAAACTGTTTTTT. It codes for CASSTGQGTTNEKLFF.

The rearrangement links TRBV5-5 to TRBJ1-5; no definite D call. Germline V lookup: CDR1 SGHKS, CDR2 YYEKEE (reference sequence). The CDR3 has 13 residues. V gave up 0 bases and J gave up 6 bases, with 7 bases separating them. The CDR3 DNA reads TGTGCCAGCAGCTTGGAATGGGCTCAGCCCCAGCATTTT. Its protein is CASSLEWAQPQHF.

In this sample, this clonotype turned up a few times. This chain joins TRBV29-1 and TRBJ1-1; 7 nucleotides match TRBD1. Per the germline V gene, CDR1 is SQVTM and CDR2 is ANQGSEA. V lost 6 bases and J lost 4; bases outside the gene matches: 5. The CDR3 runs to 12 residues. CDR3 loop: CSVYRGVTEAFF. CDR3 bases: TGCAGCGTGTACAGGGGAGTCACTGAAGCTTTCTTT.

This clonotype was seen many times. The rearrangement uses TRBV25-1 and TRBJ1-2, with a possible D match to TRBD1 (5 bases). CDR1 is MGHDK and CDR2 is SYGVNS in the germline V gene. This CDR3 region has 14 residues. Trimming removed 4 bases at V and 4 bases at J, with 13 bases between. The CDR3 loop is CASSVGDGPYGYTF. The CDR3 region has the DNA TGTGCCAGCAGTGTTGGGGACGGCCCCTATGGCTACACCTTC.